Listed here are 6 T cell receptor beta chains from one sample, sequenced in a study of tumor-infiltrating lymphocytes in oesophageal squamous cell carcinoma. A single record per CDR3 protein comes from TCRdb applying MiXCR to the PCR reads. The sample consists of just under 20,000 distinct CDR3 sequences, just over 40% of them appearing once. Sequencing was done on a sample of normal esophageal tissue next to the tumor. The receptors here all came from a male donor with esophageal squamous cell carcinoma.

To note about this clonotype: A read error may be the cause here, since a much bigger clone is one base away. CDR3 protein: CASSEDRGGVDIQFF. The CDR3 coding sequence is TGTGCCAGCAGTGAAGACAGGGGAGGGGTGGACATTCAGTTCTTC. The chain combines TRBV2 with TRBJ2-4; D may be TRBD1 or TRBD2 (7 bases each). With the DNA end fitting TRBJ2-1 better, the J assignment may be wrong. CDR3 length: 15 residues. CDR1 is SNHLY, CDR2 FYNNEI, per germline.

There are many counts of this clonotype. The V call is TRBV5-1, the J call TRBJ2-3, with 9 bases lining up with TRBD2. The CDR3 is 16 amino acids. CDR1 SGHRS and CDR2 YFSETQ come from the germline V gene. The junction had 6 bases not matched to a gene; V was cut back by 0 bases and J by 4 bases. CDR3 coding DNA: TGCGCCAGCAGCTTGGGAAATAGCGGGAGCTCAGATACGCAGTATTTT. It yields the protein CASSLGNSGSSDTQYF.

This clonotype occurred a few times. V is TRBV7-3 and J is TRBJ2-5; D not certain. This CDR3 has 13 amino acids. Per germline, CDR1 SGHTA and CDR2 FQGTGA. The V gene lost 4 bases and the J gene lost 0 bases, with 6 bases spanning the gap. CDR3 sequence reads: CASSSVNQETQYF. CDR3 sequence (DNA): TGTGCCAGCAGCTCGGTAAACCAAGAGACCCAGTACTTC.

The chain recombines TRBV6-5 with TRBJ2-5; perhaps TRBD1 as D (6 bases). The J call may be faulty, since TRBJ2-7 better matches the DNA end. This CDR3 is built from 13 residues. Germline CDR1 reads MNHEY; CDR2 reads SVGAGI. This CDR3 reads CASSKGVSYEQYF. Here the CDR3 DNA reads TGTGCCAGCAGCAAGGGGGTCTCCTACGAGCAGTACTTC.

V is TRBV12-5 and J is TRBJ2-3; D is tentatively TRBD1 or TRBD2 (5 bases each). Trimming pared 6 bases from V and 9 bases from J, leaving 13 bases between. The CDR3 extends over 12 amino acids. Germline values: CDR1 LGHNT, CDR2 FRNRAP. The CDR3 spells CASGSTGTTQYF. The CDR3, as DNA: TGTGCTAGTGGCTCGACCGGGACCACGCAGTATTTT.

DNA for the CDR3: TGTGCCAGCAGACACCGGGACGGATCGTACTATGGCTACACCTTC. This codes for CASRHRDGSYYGYTF. The gene calls are TRBV28 and TRBJ1-2; D possibly corresponds to TRBD1 (5 bases). The CDR3 extends over 15 amino acids. Trimming shortened V by 6 bases and J by 3 bases, and 17 bases separated the two germline ends. Germline lookup yields CDR1 MDHEN and CDR2 SYDVKM.